The next 19 T cell receptor beta chains were all read from a single sample in a study of shared clonotypes between healthy human individuals. Sequencing was performed with immunoSEQ multiplex PCR; in TCRdb, only in-frame clones are kept and a portion is missing. This table has approximately 1,500,000 clones, roughly 96% appearing once. The sequencing input was naive CD4+ T cells sorted from blood. The subset was: CD45RA+ positively selected. The origin of the receptors is a young man in good health.

V usage is TRBV28 and J usage is TRBJ2-1; D remains unclear. V lost 6 bases, J lost 2 bases, and 5 bases lay in between. The CDR3 is 12 amino acids. CDR1 and CDR2 (germline): MDHEN, SYDVKM. The CDR3 loop reads CASSKPYNEQFF. Here the CDR3 DNA reads TGTGCCAGCAGCAAACCCTACAATGAGCAGTTCTTC. The complete variable domain, with remaining parts taken from reference TRBV28 and TRBJ2-1, reads DVKVTQSSRYLVKRTGEKVFLECVQDMDHENMFWYRQDPGLGLRLIYFSYDVKMKEKGDIPEGYSVSREKKERFSLILESASTNQTSMYLCASSKPYNEQFFGPGTRLTVL.

This clone is a singleton in its sample. The chain links TRBV7-9 to TRBJ1-2, with D maybe TRBD1 (5 bases). V lost 9 bases and J 8 bases, leaving 10 bases between the germline ends. The CDR3 has 10 residues. In germline, CDR1 is SEHNR, CDR2 FQNEAQ (reference sequence). This CDR3 reads CASQGEGYTF. DNA for the CDR3: TGTGCCAGTCAAGGGGAAGGCTACACCTTC.

V and J are TRBV5-1 and TRBJ2-7; tentative D call: TRBD2 (7 bases). This CDR3 spans 16 amino acids. Germline V gene data show CDR1 as SGHRS and CDR2 as YFSETQ. The V and J ends lost 0 bases and 1 base respectively, with 14 bases between them. The CDR3 here is CASSLVPGGASYEQYF. In DNA form, the CDR3 reads TGCGCCAGCAGCTTGGTACCGGGGGGCGCTTCCTACGAGCAGTACTTC.

V is TRBV9 and J is TRBJ2-7, with 15 bases that match TRBD2. Per the germline V gene, CDR1 is SGDLS and CDR2 is YYNGEE. There are 16 residues in the CDR3. The junction had 2 bases not matched to a gene; V was cut back by 4 bases and J by 0 bases. The CDR3 loop reads CASSRTSGRASYEQYF. CDR3 DNA: TGTGCCAGCAGCCGGACTAGCGGGAGGGCCTCCTACGAGCAGTACTTC. Full variable domain (missing parts from reference TRBV9 and TRBJ2-7): DSGVTQTPKHLITATGQRVTLRCSPRSGDLSVYWYQQSLDQGLQFLIQYYNGEERAKGNILERFSAQQFPDLHSELNLSSLELGDSALYFCASSRTSGRASYEQYFGPGTRLTVT.

The V gene is TRBV29-1, the J gene TRBJ2-7; 10 bases fit TRBD1. J lost 3 bases, V lost 4 bases, and 6 bases had no gene match. This CDR3 comprises 14 residues. The V gene's germline CDR1 is SQVTM and CDR2 ANQGSEA. The CDR3 nucleotides are TGCAGCGTTGTCGCGGACAGGGGGTTCTACGAGCAGTACTTC. This encodes CSVVADRGFYEQYF.

The chain carries TRBV27 and TRBJ2-2; D remains unclear. Trimming cost V 3 bases and J 6 bases, with 32 bases left between them. The CDR3 sequence is 21 residues long. Germline V gene sequence: CDR1 MNHEY, CDR2 SMNVEV (reference sequence). The CDR3 DNA follows: TGTGCCAGCAGTTTTCGGGCCCTGTCTCCTCAAACACCAAAATCGGCCGGGGAGCTGTTTTTT. As protein: CASSFRALSPQTPKSAGELFF.

The chain has TRBV4-1 and TRBJ2-1; TRBD1 aligns across 7 bases. The CDR3 sequence is 13 residues long. The germline gives CDR1 MGHRA, CDR2 YSYEKL. Trimming removed 4 bases from V and 8 bases from J; junction bases left unmatched: 5. In DNA, the CDR3 is TGCGCCAGCAGCCGACAGGGCACTTATGAGCAGTTCTTC. Amino acids: CASSRQGTYEQFF.

The chain uses TRBV10-1 and TRBJ2-1, with 7 bases matching TRBD2. The CDR3 runs 14 residues. Germline V CDR1 and CDR2: WNHNN, SYGVQD (reference sequence). V shed 6 bases and J 9 bases; nucleotides not matched to a gene: 11. This CDR3 is CASRGQREIGEQFF. CDR3 nucleotides: TGCGCCAGCAGAGGCCAGCGGGAAATAGGTGAGCAGTTCTTC.

This clone was seen a single time. This chain uses TRBV30 with TRBJ2-7; D perhaps matches TRBD1 (6 bases). The CDR3 totals 13 residues. Germline CDR1 reads GTSNPN; CDR2 reads SVGIG (reference sequence). V lost 4 bases and J 2 bases, leaving 12 bases between the germline ends. The CDR3 region is CAWTSGGPYEQYF. CDR3 nucleotides: TGTGCCTGGACATCTGGGGGCCCCTACGAGCAGTACTTC.

About this clone itself: At one boundary the junction diverges from the germline segment, which might be a read error. The chain carries TRBV14 and TRBJ2-1; D uncertain. This CDR3 comprises 15 residues. Germline assignment: CDR1 SGHDN and CDR2 FVKESK. CDR3 nucleotide sequence: TGTGCCAGCAGCCAAGATCGTAACCGATACAATGAACAGTTCTTC. As protein: CASSQDRNRYNEQFF.

This clone was seen only once. The chain links TRBV5-4 to TRBJ1-4; TRBD1 is a possible D gene (6 bases). CDR3 size: 17 residues. CDR1 SGHNT and CDR2 YYREEE come from the germline V gene (reference sequence). Trimming took off 5 bases at V and 4 bases at J, with 21 bases between the two ends. Written as DNA, the CDR3 is TGTGCCAGCAGTCCAGGCGGCAGGGGTCGGGGTAATGAAAAACTGTTTTTT. Translated, it gives CASSPGGRGRGNEKLFF.

The chain is built from TRBV5-1 and TRBJ2-7, with TRBD2 identical over 9 bases. This CDR3 has 18 residues. The germline CDR1 and CDR2 sequences are SGHRS and YFSETQ. V was pared by 0 bases and J by 3 bases, with 13 bases of the junction left unmatched. The CDR3 DNA follows: TGCGCCAGCAGCTTGGTGGCTAGCGGGATAGGGGGACTCTACGAGCAGTACTTC. Protein sequence: CASSLVASGIGGLYEQYF.

DNA of the CDR3: TGTGCCAGCAGCCCGCAACTAGCGGGAGTCTCAGGGGAGCTGTTTTTT. This encodes CASSPQLAGVSGELFF. This chain connects TRBV5-6 to TRBJ2-2; 11 nucleotides match TRBD2. The V and J ends lost 4 bases and 8 bases, in that order; junction bases with no gene match: 10. The CDR3 contains 16 residues. Germline values: CDR1 SGHDT, CDR2 YYEEEE.

The chain links TRBV5-6 to TRBJ2-7; 8 bases map to TRBD1. This CDR3 comprises 15 residues. The germline CDR1 and CDR2 sequences are SGHDT and YYEEEE. Trimming removed 2 bases from V and 2 bases from J; junction bases left unmatched: 6. The CDR3 bases are TGTGCCAGCAGCTTCTTAGACAGGGGACCCTACGAGCAGTACTTC. Translated, it gives CASSFLDRGPYEQYF.

V is TRBV18 and J is TRBJ2-5; 7 nucleotides agree with TRBD1. Trimming took 3 bases from V and 5 from J; bases not matched to a gene: 3. The CDR3 spans 13 residues. Germline values: CDR1 KGHSH, CDR2 LQKENI. Here the CDR3 reads CASSPTGSETQYF. The CDR3 DNA follows: TGTGCCAGCTCACCGACAGGGAGTGAGACCCAGTACTTC.

A note on this clone: This same CDR3 is encoded by further DNA sequences in the sample. The J gene is TRBJ2-1, the V gene TRBV18; weak D call: TRBD1 (5 bases). CDR3 size: 15 residues. Between the trimmed V and J ends, which lost 3 bases and 1 base, there was a span of 10 bases. Germline CDR1 and CDR2: KGHSH and LQKENI. The CDR3 region has the DNA TGTGCCAGCTCACCGAGGCAGGGATCCTACAATGAGCAGTTCTTC. Translation: CASSPRQGSYNEQFF.

This clone was recorded many times. This specimen includes other DNA sequences encoding the same CDR3. The V call is TRBV29-1, the J call TRBJ2-1; D is possibly TRBD2 (6 bases). Germline CDR1 and CDR2: SQVTM and ANQGSEA. CDR3 size: 14 residues. Trimming took off 1 base at V and 7 bases at J, with 14 bases between the two ends. The CDR3 coding sequence is TGCAGCGTTGAAGGCGGGAAAGGGGTTAATGAGCAGTTCTTC. The encoded protein is CSVEGGKGVNEQFF.

This chain joins TRBV7-2 and TRBJ1-1; a weak D match, TRBD1 (5 bases). The V end was cut by 3 bases, the J end by 0 bases, with 8 bases between. This CDR3 spans 14 amino acids. Looked up from germline, CDR1 is SGHTA and CDR2 is FQGNSA. CDR3 amino acids: CASSFSTVNTEAFF. Written as DNA, the CDR3 is TGTGCCAGCAGCTTCTCGACAGTGAACACTGAAGCTTTCTTT.

The V gene is TRBV9, the J gene TRBJ1-3; D uncertain. The CDR3 spans 17 residues. Trimming pared 1 base from V and 0 bases from J, leaving 14 bases between. Germline V CDR1 and CDR2: SGDLS, YYNGEE. CDR3 sequence (DNA): TGTGCCAGCAGCGTAAGATCCGACGGACTCTCTGGAAACACCATATATTTT. Residues: CASSVRSDGLSGNTIYF.